These 5 T cell receptor beta chains share one sample of origin, sequenced in a study of neoadjuvant anti-PD-1 for oral cavity cancer. The data were produced by immunoSEQ multiplex PCR, yet TCRdb's version contains in-frame clones alone and is incomplete. The repertoire includes 72,000 or so clones, 80% to 90% of them detected once, and 3.4% sits in the top ten. The sample here was PBMCs, taken before nivolumab (anti-PD-1) treatment. The receptors originated from a person aged 40-85 years with oral cavity squamous cell carcinoma.

The rearrangement joins TRBV30 to TRBJ2-7; tentatively, D is TRBD1 or TRBD2 (6 bases each). This CDR3 contains 13 residues. V shed 0 bases and J shed 5 bases, with 11 bases lying between them. CDR1 is GTSNPN, CDR2 SVGIG, per germline (reference sequence). The CDR3 reads CAWSVKGGNEQYF. The CDR3 nucleotides are TGTGCCTGGAGTGTTAAGGGGGGTAACGAGCAGTACTTC.

The rearrangement joins TRBV28 to TRBJ1-2, with 9 nucleotides matching TRBD1. The V gene's germline CDR1 is MDHEN and CDR2 SYDVKM. This CDR3 contains 16 residues. Trimming cost V 11 bases and J 1 base; bases outside gene matches: 14. The CDR3 DNA reads TGTGCCGCATTACAGGGGGCCGGTACGGATAACTATGGCTACACCTTC. Translated: CAALQGAGTDNYGYTF.

V and J are TRBV7-8 and TRBJ2-5, with a tentative D call TRBD1 (5 bases). Trimming cost V 10 bases and J 4 bases, with 16 bases left between them. This CDR3 contains 13 residues. Germline V lookup: CDR1 SGHVS, CDR2 FQNEAQ. CDR3 residues: CATQGPRRETQYF. The DNA of the CDR3 is TGTGCCACCCAGGGCCCTAGGCGAGAGACCCAGTACTTC.

The chain carries TRBV11-2 and TRBJ2-7; possibly TRBD1 for D (6 bases). V shed 6 bases and J shed 5 bases, with 20 bases lying between them. This CDR3 has 15 amino acids. Germline CDR1 is SGHAT and CDR2 is FQNNGV. CDR3: CASSRVGWGRNEQYF. In DNA, the CDR3 is TGTGCCAGCAGTCGCGTAGGTTGGGGGCGGAACGAGCAGTACTTC.

The chain uses TRBV9 and TRBJ2-7; 7 nucleotides agree with TRBD2. CDR1 is SGDLS and CDR2 is YYNGEE in the germline V gene. Losses at the gene ends were 2 bases for V and 2 bases for J; bases not matched to a gene: 7. The CDR3 is made up of 15 amino acids. This CDR3 reads CASSVGGTEAYEQYF. CDR3 in DNA: TGTGCCAGCAGCGTGGGGGGGACGGAGGCCTACGAGCAGTACTTC.